Shown below are 6 T cell receptor beta chains from a single sample sequenced in a study of blood T cell repertoires in COVID-19. Repertoires were generated with immunoSEQ multiplex PCR, while TCRdb's copy carries only in-frame clones and drops some. The data contain around 300,000 clones, 85% to 90% of them singletons. The sample consisted of peripheral blood. The receptors come from a woman between 45 and 60 years old with COVID-19, enrolled during active disease.

V and J are TRBV5-1 and TRBJ2-5; perhaps TRBD1 as D (5 bases). The CDR3 runs to 14 residues. The V end was cut by 0 bases, the J end by 2 bases, with 8 bases between. Germline loops: CDR1 SGHRS, CDR2 YFSETQ. In DNA form, the CDR3 reads TGCGCCAGCAGCTTGGATACAGGACAAGAGACCCAGTACTTC. It translates to CASSLDTGQETQYF.

The chain couples TRBV6-5 to TRBJ2-3; D not resolved. The CDR3 totals 14 residues. Germline V CDR1 and CDR2: MNHEY, SVGAGI. Trimming cost V 7 bases and J 0 bases, with 11 bases left between them. The CDR3 nucleotides read TGTGCCAGCACCCCGCCGAGGAGCACAGATACGCAGTATTTT. As protein: CASTPPRSTDTQYF.

The chain recombines TRBV3-1 (or the pseudogene TRBV3-2) with TRBJ1-6; D is uncertain. The V gene lost 4 bases and the J gene lost 4 bases, with 14 bases spanning the gap. The CDR3 totals 16 residues. Germline V gives CDR1 LGHDT, CDR2 YNNKEL (reference sequence). This CDR3 is CASSRGREVYNSPLHF. DNA for the CDR3: TGTGCCAGCAGCCGAGGACGGGAAGTTTATAATTCACCCCTCCACTTT.

This clone was found once. The chain employs TRBV20-1 and TRBJ1-2; tentative D call: TRBD1 (5 bases). The CDR3 is 12 amino acids. Trimming removed 3 bases at V and 6 bases at J, with 11 bases between. CDR1 and CDR2 (germline): DFQATT, SNEGSKA (reference sequence). CDR3 DNA: TGCAGTGCTAGTTTCAGGGAAGATGGCTACACCTTC. The encoded protein is CSASFREDGYTF.

This sequence joins TRBV3-1 (or the pseudogene TRBV3-2) and TRBJ1-3, with a weak D call TRBD1 (6 bases). The CDR3 covers 17 residues. V lost 1 base and J 2 bases, leaving 15 bases between the germline ends. CDR1 is LGHDT and CDR2 is YNNKEL in the germline V gene (reference sequence). CDR3 amino acids: CASSQVRGPTPGNTIYF. The CDR3, as DNA: TGTGCCAGCAGCCAAGTCAGGGGCCCCACTCCTGGAAACACCATATATTTT.

The chain links TRBV5-1 to TRBJ2-7; maybe TRBD1 (6 bases). V was clipped by 4 bases and J by 0 bases, with 17 bases between them. Per germline, CDR1 SGHRS and CDR2 YFSETQ. The length of the CDR3 is 16 residues. The CDR3 sequence is CASSTLGQKSSYEQYF. Written as DNA, the CDR3 is TGCGCCAGCAGCACCCTAGGACAGAAAAGCTCCTACGAGCAGTACTTC.